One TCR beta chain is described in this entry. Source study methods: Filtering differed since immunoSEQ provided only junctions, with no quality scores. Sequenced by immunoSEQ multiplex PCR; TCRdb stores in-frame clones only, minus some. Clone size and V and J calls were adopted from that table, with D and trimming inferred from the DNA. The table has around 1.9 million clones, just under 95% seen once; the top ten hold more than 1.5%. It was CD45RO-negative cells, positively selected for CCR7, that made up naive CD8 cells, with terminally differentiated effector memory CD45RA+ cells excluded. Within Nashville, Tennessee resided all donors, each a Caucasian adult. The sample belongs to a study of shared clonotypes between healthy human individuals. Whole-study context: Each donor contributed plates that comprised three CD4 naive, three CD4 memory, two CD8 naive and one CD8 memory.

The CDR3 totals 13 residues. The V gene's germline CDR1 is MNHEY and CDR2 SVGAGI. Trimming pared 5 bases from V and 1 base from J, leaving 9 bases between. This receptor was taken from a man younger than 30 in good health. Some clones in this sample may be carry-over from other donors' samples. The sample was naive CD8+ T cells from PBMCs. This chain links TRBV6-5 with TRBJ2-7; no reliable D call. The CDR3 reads CASSNLQSYEQYF. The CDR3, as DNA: TGTGCCAGCAGTAACCTCCAGTCCTACGAGCAGTACTTC.